Shown below are 9 T cell receptor beta chains from a single sample sequenced in a study of monozygotic twins with inflammatory bowel disease. TCRdb reprocessed the 5' RACE reads, keeping one entry per CDR3 protein, no DNA. Its listing shows 200,000 to 250,000 distinct CDR3 sequences. The sequencing sample was made of blood. The source of these receptors is a human donor with ulcerative colitis or Crohn's disease, or a healthy co-twin of an affected twin (not recorded which).

The CDR3 loop is CASKPHGRNGNTIYF. The genes are TRBV6-1 and TRBJ1-3. The CDR3 extends over 15 amino acids. Germline CDR1 reads MNHNS; CDR2 reads SASEGT.

The rearrangement joins TRBV11-2 to TRBJ1-1. Germline V gene data show CDR1 as SGHAT and CDR2 as FQNNGV. This CDR3 is built from 14 residues. CDR3 protein: CASSLPSMNTEAFF.

The V call is TRBV5-6, the J call TRBJ2-3; TCRdb gives TRBD1 as the D gene, but with no DNA this cannot be confirmed. This CDR3 region has 14 residues. The germline V gene encodes CDR1 SGHDT and CDR2 YYEEEE. CDR3 residues: CASSTGQFTDTQYF. Full variable domain (remainder filled in from reference TRBV5-6 and TRBJ2-3): DAGVTQSPTHLIKTRGQQVTLRCSPKSGHDTVSWYQQALGQGPQFIFQYYEEEERQRGNFPDRFSGHQFPNYSSELNVNALLLGDSALYLCASSTGQFTDTQYFGPGTRLTVL.

The V and J genes are TRBV7-7 and TRBJ2-2; without DNA, the TCRdb call of TRBD2 cannot be checked. The CDR3 contains 15 residues. Germline CDR1 is SSHAT and CDR2 is FNYEAQ (reference sequence). The CDR3: CASSPGGPNTGELFF.

The CDR3 sequence: CASSLMGQPQHF. J is TRBJ1-5 and V is TRBV27. The CDR3 covers 12 residues. Germline-derived CDR1 and CDR2 are MNHEY and SMNVEV (reference sequence).

The chain employs TRBV9 and TRBJ2-5; TCRdb lists TRBD2, though no DNA is available to test this call. Germline V CDR1 and CDR2: SGDLS, YYNGEE. The CDR3 is 14 amino acids. This CDR3 reads CASSPRGVAETQYF.

This sequence joins TRBV27 and TRBJ2-7; TCRdb's D call of TRBD1 is untestable without DNA. This CDR3 spans 15 amino acids. Germline V gives CDR1 MNHEY, CDR2 SMNVEV (reference sequence). The CDR3: CASSTGGRLSYEQYF.

The chain has TRBV7-6 and TRBJ2-5; TCRdb lists TRBD1, though no DNA is available to test this call. Germline V gene sequence: CDR1 SGHVS, CDR2 FNYEAQ. This CDR3 region has 15 residues. The chain's CDR3 is CASRGLAGTGETQYF.

The chain carries TRBV9 and TRBJ1-1; TCRdb gives TRBD1 as the D gene, but with no DNA this cannot be confirmed. Germline V gene data show CDR1 as SGDLS and CDR2 as YYNGEE. This CDR3 region has 14 residues. CDR3 in amino acids: CASNQGGMNTEAFF. Full variable domain (outside the CDR3, taken from reference TRBV9 and TRBJ1-1): DSGVTQTPKHLITATGQRVTLRCSPRSGDLSVYWYQQSLDQGLQFLIQYYNGEERAKGNILERFSAQQFPDLHSELNLSSLELGDSALYFCASNQGGMNTEAFFGQGTRLTVV.